This is a list of T cell receptor beta chains from one sample in a study of T-cell memory formation after mild COVID-19. One entry per CDR3 protein, called by TCRdb with MiXCR from the 5' RACE reads. The sample lists roughly 400,000 distinct CDR3 sequences; 16% were seen once. Source material: PBMCs or a T cell subset sorted from them (not recorded which). These receptors were taken from a man between 18 and 29 years old who had mild COVID-19 (a few samples of this study predate the infection). Cell type and time point are not known. CDR3s include the opening cysteine and the closing phenylalanine or tryptophan. Fields, in order: CDR3 length, clone size, D gene, V gene, J gene, CDR3 protein, CDR3 DNA. The D gene is left open where the match is weak. The size field is filled for only some rows; it gives once, few, many or a size class.

14,NA,TRBD1,TRBV20-1,TRBJ1-2,CSATPTGGYYGYTF,TGCAGTGCTACCCCCACAGGGGGCTACTATGGCTACACCTTC
16,NA,NA,TRBV5-6,TRBJ2-3,CASSLSPGPRTDTQYF,TGTGCCAGCAGCTTGTCCCCGGGACCGCGCACAGATACGCAGTATTTT
12,few,NA,TRBV30,TRBJ1-2,CAWVRDTAGYTF,TGTGCCTGGGTTCGGGACACCGCTGGCTACACCTTC
13,many,NA,TRBV12-3/TRBV12-4,TRBJ2-5,CASSYEVEETQYF,TGTGCCAGCAGTTATGAAGTAGAAGAGACCCAGTACTTC
15,once,TRBD1,TRBV2,TRBJ2-2,CASNTGTGFPGELFF,TGTGCCAGCAATACCGGGACAGGGTTTCCCGGGGAGCTGTTTTTT
13,few,TRBD1,TRBV5-1,TRBJ2-1,CASSRQGYNEQFF,TGCGCCAGCAGCAGACAGGGATACAATGAGCAGTTCTTC
15,few,NA,TRBV9,TRBJ2-7,CASSPAGQGYQEQYF,TGTGCCAGCTCCCCAGCAGGGCAGGGTTATCAAGAGCAGTACTTC
14,few,NA,TRBV5-4,TRBJ2-2,CASSFWGSIGELFF,TGTGCCAGCAGCTTTTGGGGTTCGATCGGGGAGCTGTTTTTT
16,NA,TRBD2,TRBV9,TRBJ2-1,CASSVGSGEGLREQFF,TGTGCCAGCAGCGTAGGTAGCGGGGAAGGACTAAGGGAGCAGTTCTTC
13,few,NA,TRBV30,TRBJ2-7,CAWSLGGAYEQYF,TGTGCCTGGAGCCTCGGAGGGGCCTACGAGCAGTACTTC
13,few,NA,TRBV24-1,TRBJ2-1,CATSGTPYNEQFF,TGTGCCACCTCCGGAACACCCTACAATGAGCAGTTCTTC
15,few,NA,TRBV7-9,TRBJ2-3,CASMGFSPNPDTQYF,TGTGCCAGCATGGGATTCAGTCCTAATCCAGATACGCAGTATTTT
16,NA,TRBD2,TRBV9,TRBJ2-3,CASSVGNSGGARTQYF,TGTGCCAGCAGCGTAGGGAATAGCGGGGGGGCGCGTACGCAGTATTTT
13,few,TRBD1,TRBV7-6,TRBJ2-1,CASSLNPRDSQFF,TGTGCCAGCAGCTTAAATCCCCGGGACAGCCAGTTCTTC
14,few,NA,TRBV5-1,TRBJ2-5,CASSPAGQQETQYF,TGCGCCAGCAGCCCGGCGGGACAGCAAGAGACCCAGTACTTC
16,NA,NA,TRBV5-5,TRBJ2-3,CASSLGAVPLTDTQYF,TGTGCCAGCAGCTTGGGGGCCGTTCCCCTCACAGATACGCAGTATTTT
15,NA,NA,TRBV21-1,TRBJ2-5,CASTAMGGWRGTQYF,TGTGCCAGCACCGCCATGGGCGGGTGGCGGGGGACCCAGTACTTC
15,few,NA,TRBV15,TRBJ2-2,CATSRGDGNGEELFF,TGTGCCACCAGCAGAGGAGACGGGAACGGCGAGGAGCTGTTTTTT
14,NA,TRBD2,TRBV24-1,TRBJ2-3,CATRSGGSTDTQYF,TGTGCCACCAGATCGGGGGGGAGCACAGATACGCAGTATTTT
15,NA,NA,TRBV4-1,TRBJ2-3,CASSQVITPADTQYF,TGCGCCAGCAGCCAAGTGATCACCCCGGCAGATACGCAGTATTTT
14,few,TRBD1,TRBV20-1,TRBJ1-5,CSARGTGDNQPQHF,TGCAGTGCTAGAGGGACAGGGGATAATCAGCCCCAGCATTTT
15,NA,TRBD1,TRBV12-3/TRBV12-4,TRBJ2-5,CASSRGQGIEETQYF,TGTGCCAGCAGCCGAGGACAGGGGATCGAAGAGACCCAGTACTTC
16,NA,TRBD2,TRBV5-1,TRBJ2-5,CASSAGTTQSQETQYF,TGCGCCAGCAGCGCCGGGACTACACAGTCCCAAGAGACCCAGTACTTC
17,NA,TRBD2,TRBV5-1,TRBJ2-2,CASSRRPAGGQPGELFF,TGCGCCAGCAGCCGTCGGCCAGCGGGGGGGCAACCCGGGGAGCTGTTTTTT
16,NA,NA,TRBV7-2,TRBJ2-5,CASSFDTEAVVETQYF,TGTGCCAGCAGCTTCGACACAGAGGCTGTCGTTGAGACCCAGTACTTC
13,many,NA,TRBV12-3/TRBV12-4,TRBJ2-2,CASSLLNTGELFF,TGTGCCAGCAGTTTATTGAACACCGGGGAGCTGTTTTTT
13,NA,NA,TRBV5-1,TRBJ2-2,CASSPGQFGELFF,TGCGCCAGCAGCCCCGGACAGTTCGGGGAGCTGTTTTTT
14,few,NA,TRBV27,TRBJ1-2,CASSSRPLSYGYTF,TGTGCCAGCAGTTCGCGCCCGCTTTCCTATGGCTACACCTTC
12,NA,NA,TRBV7-2,TRBJ1-1,CASARTNTEAFF,TGTGCCAGCGCGCGGACAAACACTGAAGCTTTCTTT
15,NA,NA,TRBV6-2/TRBV6-3,TRBJ2-3,CASSYEQTSTDTQYF,TGTGCCAGCAGTTACGAACAGACTAGCACAGATACGCAGTATTTT
13,many,NA,TRBV29-1,TRBJ2-3,CSVDYSYTDTQYF,TGCAGCGTTGACTACAGCTACACAGATACGCAGTATTTT
15,few,TRBD1,TRBV27,TRBJ1-4,CASSRDRAGNEKLFF,TGTGCCAGCAGTCGTGACAGGGCTGGTAATGAAAAACTGTTTTTT
15,few,NA,TRBV6-2/TRBV6-3,TRBJ2-3,CASSRRRRDTDTQYF,TGTGCCAGCAGCCGTCGACGGAGGGACACAGATACGCAGTATTTT
15,many,TRBD1,TRBV7-3,TRBJ2-1,CASSPGTGRHNEQFF,TGTGCCAGCAGCCCCGGGACAGGGAGACACAATGAGCAGTTCTTC
13,NA,NA,TRBV12-3/TRBV12-4,TRBJ2-5,CASRVRGQETQYF,TGTGCCAGCAGGGTCCGGGGCCAAGAGACCCAGTACTTC
15,NA,NA,TRBV20-1,TRBJ1-3,CSARDPGAGRNTIYF,TGCAGTGCTAGAGATCCGGGCGCCGGGAGAAACACCATATATTTT
16,few,NA,TRBV11-2,TRBJ2-3,CASSPWPRGPTDTQYF,TGTGCCAGCAGCCCCTGGCCACGGGGGCCGACAGATACGCAGTATTTT
13,few,TRBD1,TRBV7-9,TRBJ1-2,CASRDRVGYGYTF,TGTGCCAGCAGGGACAGGGTGGGCTATGGCTACACCTTC
13,few,NA,TRBV6-1,TRBJ2-7,CASTSTLTYEQYF,TGTGCCAGCACTTCGACACTTACCTACGAGCAGTACTTC
13,NA,TRBD1,TRBV10-3,TRBJ1-2,CAISGTDNYGYTF,TGTGCCATCAGCGGGACAGACAACTATGGCTACACCTTC
15,NA,NA,TRBV2,TRBJ2-6,CASRVEWLGANVLTF,TGTGCCAGCCGCGTTGAATGGCTTGGGGCCAACGTCCTGACTTTC
15,NA,NA,TRBV9,TRBJ2-5,CASSGGTLYQETQYF,TGTGCCAGCAGCGGAGGGACCTTGTACCAAGAGACCCAGTACTTC
16,NA,TRBD1,TRBV13,TRBJ1-2,CASSSTTQGPPYGYTF,TGTGCCAGCAGCTCAACTACACAGGGGCCTCCCTATGGCTACACCTTC
12,NA,TRBD1,TRBV6-5,TRBJ1-2,CASSLQGLGYTF,TGTGCCAGCAGCCTACAGGGGCTTGGCTACACCTTC
13,many,NA,TRBV12-3/TRBV12-4,TRBJ2-5,CASSQGNGETQYF,TGTGCCAGCAGCCAGGGTAACGGGGAGACCCAGTACTTC
15,NA,NA,TRBV4-3,TRBJ1-1,CASSQDRQHGTEAFF,TGCGCCAGCAGCCAAGATCGACAGCACGGCACTGAAGCTTTCTTT
12,many,NA,TRBV7-9,TRBJ1-2,CASSLEGLGYTF,TGTGCCAGCAGCTTAGAAGGGTTGGGCTACACCTTC
16,NA,TRBD2,TRBV6-5,TRBJ2-3,CASSRSTSGVADTQYF,TGTGCCAGCAGTCGGTCTACTAGCGGGGTAGCGGATACGCAGTATTTT
14,NA,NA,TRBV4-3,TRBJ2-1,CASSQGRGFNEQFF,TGCGCCAGCAGCCAAGGACGGGGTTTCAATGAGCAGTTCTTC
14,NA,NA,TRBV7-6,TRBJ2-2,CASGVLASTGELFF,TGTGCCAGCGGCGTTCTAGCGTCCACCGGGGAGCTGTTTTTT